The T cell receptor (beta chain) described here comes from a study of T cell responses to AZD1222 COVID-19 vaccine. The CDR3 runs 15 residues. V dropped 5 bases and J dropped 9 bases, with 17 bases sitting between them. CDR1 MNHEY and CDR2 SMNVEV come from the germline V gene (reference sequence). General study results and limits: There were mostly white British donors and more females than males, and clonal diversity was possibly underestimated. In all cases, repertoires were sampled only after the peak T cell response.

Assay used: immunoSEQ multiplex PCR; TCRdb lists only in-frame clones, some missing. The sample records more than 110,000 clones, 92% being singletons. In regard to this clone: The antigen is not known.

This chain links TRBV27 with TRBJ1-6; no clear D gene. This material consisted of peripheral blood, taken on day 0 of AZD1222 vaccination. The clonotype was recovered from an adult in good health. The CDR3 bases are TGTGCCAGCAGTCGCGAGTTGGTGGACGGTTCACCCCTCCACTTT. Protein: CASSRELVDGSPLHF.